Presented here are 23 T cell receptor beta chains from one specimen sequenced in a study of memory CD4+ T cells and cytomegalovirus serostatus. This table comes from immunoSEQ multiplex PCR, and its TCRdb copy is limited to in-frame clones, with some not included. Of around 60,000 clones listed, roughly three quarters are singletons. The sort gate was single viable CD3+CD4+CD8-CD45RO+ cells for memory CD4+ T cells. The material sequenced was memory CD4+ T cells from blood. These receptor sequences come from an adult in good health and CMV-seronegative.

This clone appeared a single time. V is TRBV15 and J is TRBJ1-1; D is possibly TRBD1 (5 bases). This CDR3 has 15 residues. Trimming stripped 0 bases from V and 5 bases from J, with 13 bases between. Looked up from germline, CDR1 is LNHNV and CDR2 is YYDKDF (reference sequence). The CDR3 loop is CATSRDRGGSTEAFF. In nucleotides, the CDR3 is TGTGCCACCAGCAGAGATCGGGGGGGATCGACTGAAGCTTTCTTT. Drawing the rest from reference TRBV15 and TRBJ1-1, the complete variable domain is DAMVIQNPRYQVTQFGKPVTLSCSQTLNHNVMYWYQQKSSQAPKLLFHYYDKDFNNEADTPDNFQSRRPNTSFCFLDIRSPGLGDTAMYLCATSRDRGGSTEAFFGQGTRLTVV.

V is TRBV21-1 and J is TRBJ1-1; the table calls TRBD1, which could not be checked here. TRBV21-1 counts as a pseudogene. This CDR3 comprises 13 residues. DNA for the CDR3: TGTGCCAGCAGCAAAAGAGCAGGGGGCCAAGCTTTCTTT. Amino acids: CASSKRAGGQAFF.

This rearrangement joins TRBV29-1 to TRBJ1-4; D not certain. V shed 1 base and J shed 6 bases, with 6 bases lying between them. CDR3 size: 12 residues. CDR1 and CDR2 (germline): SQVTM, ANQGSEA. This CDR3 reads CSVEGDDEKLFF. The CDR3 nucleotides read TGCAGCGTTGAAGGGGATGATGAAAAACTGTTTTTT.

The chain combines TRBV27 with TRBJ1-2; 9 nucleotides agree with TRBD1. The CDR3 consists of 13 residues. The junction had 10 bases not matched to a gene; V was cut back by 10 bases and J by 7 bases. Per the germline V gene, CDR1 is MNHEY and CDR2 is SMNVEV (reference sequence). Here the CDR3 reads CATRDREFSGYTF. The CDR3 DNA is TGTGCCACCCGGGACAGGGAATTTTCTGGCTACACCTTC.

The chain links TRBV7-9 to TRBJ2-3; the match to TRBD2 covers 8 bases. Looked up from germline, CDR1 is SEHNR and CDR2 is FQNEAQ (reference sequence). CDR3 length: 17 amino acids. The V and J ends lost 5 bases and 5 bases, in that order; junction bases with no gene match: 15. CDR3 residues: CASSQPIKRERKDTQYF. Here the CDR3 DNA reads TGTGCCAGCAGCCAGCCGATAAAGCGGGAGAGGAAAGATACGCAGTATTTT.

The chain carries TRBV6-5 and TRBJ1-4; TRBD1 might be the D (5 bases). CDR3 length: 16 residues. V was trimmed by 4 bases and J by 3 bases, leaving 15 bases between them. Germline assignment: CDR1 MNHEY and CDR2 SVGAGI. The CDR3 nucleotides are TGTGCCAGCAGTTCCCTCCCAGGGCCGGCTAATGAAAAACTGTTTTTT. This codes for CASSSLPGPANEKLFF.

The rearrangement joins TRBV5-4 to TRBJ1-1; maybe TRBD1 (6 bases). The V end was cut by 1 base, the J end by 6 bases, with 13 bases between. This CDR3 comprises 14 residues. Germline V gives CDR1 SGHNT, CDR2 YYREEE (reference sequence). The CDR3 sequence: CASSLSSDRSEAFF. CDR3 DNA: TGTGCCAGCAGCTTGTCGTCGGACAGATCTGAAGCTTTCTTT.

Sample share makes this clone medium-sized. The chain is built from TRBV6-1 and TRBJ2-2; D might be TRBD1 (5 bases). V was shortened by 5 bases and J by 6 bases, with 10 bases between the two germline ends. The CDR3 extends over 13 amino acids. Germline V gene lookup returns CDR1 MNHNS and CDR2 SASEGT. Here the CDR3 reads CASSPGWAGELFF. Written as DNA, the CDR3 is TGTGCCAGCAGTCCAGGGTGGGCCGGGGAGCTGTTTTTT.

There are a few counts of this clone. The CDR3 DNA follows: TGTGCCAGCAGTTTAACCCCAGGGGCCGAGCAGTACTTC. This encodes CASSLTPGAEQYF. The genes are TRBV27 and TRBJ2-7; weak D call: TRBD1 (6 bases). Per germline, CDR1 MNHEY and CDR2 SMNVEV (reference sequence). The CDR3 runs 13 residues. V shed 2 bases and J shed 6 bases, with 11 bases lying between them.

The V call is TRBV4-2, the J call TRBJ1-4; 7 positions match TRBD1. Trimming at V came to 4 bases and at J to 4 bases, leaving 3 bases not matched to a gene. The CDR3 extends over 14 amino acids. Germline V gives CDR1 LGHNA, CDR2 YNFKEQ. CDR3 in DNA: TGTGCCAGCAGCCCTGGGGACAGTAATGAAAAACTGTTTTTT. Translation gives CASSPGDSNEKLFF.

V usage is TRBV7-8 and J usage is TRBJ2-1; 7 bases map to TRBD2. The germline V gene has CDR1 SGHVS and CDR2 FQNEAQ. This CDR3 is built from 17 residues. V lost 3 bases and J lost 4; bases outside the gene matches: 12. CDR3 DNA: TGTGCCAGCAGCTTCGGGACTATCTCGACCACTTACAATGAGCAGTTCTTC. Translating gives CASSFGTISTTYNEQFF.

V gene TRBV19 combines with J gene TRBJ2-7; 8 bases align to TRBD1. This CDR3 spans 12 amino acids. Germline V CDR1 and CDR2: LNHDA, SQIVND (reference sequence). Unmatched junction bases numbered 3, after V lost 6 bases and J lost 5 bases. The DNA of the CDR3 is TGTGCCAGTAGCTTACAGGGGGACGAGCAGTACTTC. It is translated as CASSLQGDEQYF.

In its sample, this clone was seen a few times. The rearrangement links TRBV30 to TRBJ1-4; 8 bases match TRBD1. Per germline, CDR1 GTSNPN and CDR2 SVGIG (reference sequence). The CDR3 totals 14 residues. The trim removed 2 bases at V and 2 bases at J, leaving 1 base unmatched. The CDR3 sequence: CAWSWTGTNEKLFF. CDR3 sequence (DNA): TGTGCCTGGAGTTGGACAGGGACTAATGAAAAACTGTTTTTT.

The chain recombines TRBV9 with TRBJ2-5, with D perhaps being TRBD1 or TRBD2 (6 bases each). CDR3 length equals 14 residues. Germline CDR1 and CDR2: SGDLS and YYNGEE. Trimming shortened V by 3 bases and J by 1 base, and 10 bases separated the two germline ends. The CDR3 DNA reads as TGTGCCAGCAGCGCACCGGGGGCCCAAGAGACCCAGTACTTC. Amino acid sequence: CASSAPGAQETQYF.

The chain has TRBV9 and TRBJ2-5; 7 nucleotides match TRBD2. Trimming took 0 bases from V and 0 from J; bases not matched to a gene: 5. The CDR3 sequence is 16 residues long. The germline CDR1 and CDR2 sequences are SGDLS and YYNGEE. The CDR3 DNA reads TGTGCCAGCAGCGTAGGCGTCGGGACTAACCAAGAGACCCAGTACTTC. Translated: CASSVGVGTNQETQYF.

This sequence joins TRBV9 and TRBJ1-2, with D tentatively TRBD1 (5 bases). V lost 2 bases and J 5 bases, leaving 16 bases between the germline ends. The CDR3 runs 15 residues. The germline CDR1 and CDR2 sequences are SGDLS and YYNGEE. CDR3 nucleotide sequence: TGTGCCAGCAGCGTGGGGACTCCCTTAGGGTATGGCTACACCTTC. Translation: CASSVGTPLGYGYTF.

The J gene is TRBJ1-1, the V gene TRBV10-3; 7 positions agree with TRBD1. Germline-derived CDR1 and CDR2 are ENHRY and SYGVKD. V lost 6 bases and J lost 1; bases outside the gene matches: 5. The CDR3 is 14 residues long. The CDR3 nucleotides read TGTGCCATCAGAGGGACAGCTCAGAACACTGAAGCTTTCTTT. This codes for CAIRGTAQNTEAFF.

This clone showed up just a few times. The chain joins TRBV10-1 to TRBJ2-5, with TRBD2 matching 13 bases. Looked up from germline, CDR1 is WNHNN and CDR2 is SYGVQD (reference sequence). This CDR3 has 17 residues. The V and J ends lost 3 bases and 5 bases, in that order; junction bases with no gene match: 9. CDR3 coding DNA: TGCGCCAGCAGTGATAACGGACTAGCGGGAGTTCTCGAGACCCAGTACTTC. Translation: CASSDNGLAGVLETQYF.

This chain uses TRBV5-1 with TRBJ2-3; D gene ambiguous. The CDR3 covers 13 residues. Trimming shortened V by 4 bases and J by 1 base, and 7 bases separated the two germline ends. Germline V gene data show CDR1 as SGHRS and CDR2 as YFSETQ. The CDR3 DNA sequence: TGCGCCAGCAGCCAACCGGGCACAGATACGCAGTATTTT. It codes for CASSQPGTDTQYF.

This clone was found once. The chain joins TRBV29-1 to TRBJ2-7; 8 nucleotides line up with TRBD1. Germline V lookup: CDR1 SQVTM, CDR2 ANQGSEA. This CDR3 contains 12 residues. After removal of 6 bases from V and 2 bases from J, the junction contained 3 bases not matched to a gene. The CDR3 DNA sequence: TGCAGCGTCGGGACAGGAACCTACGAGCAGTACTTC. Its protein is CSVGTGTYEQYF.

This clone has only one observation. The chain employs TRBV27 and TRBJ2-1; TRBD2 aligns across 9 bases. CDR3 length: 15 residues. The trim removed 5 bases at V and 7 bases at J, leaving 9 bases unmatched. Germline CDR1 is MNHEY and CDR2 is SMNVEV (reference sequence). The CDR3 protein is CASSLSSGVRNEQFF. The DNA of the CDR3 is TGTGCCAGCAGTCTTTCTAGCGGGGTACGGAATGAGCAGTTCTTC.

There are a few counts of this clone. V usage is TRBV5-6 and J usage is TRBJ2-5; 7 positions match TRBD2. Germline CDR1 SGHDT, CDR2 YYEEEE. V was clipped by 5 bases and J by 5 bases; unmatched bases: 3. This CDR3 is 12 amino acids long. The CDR3 region is CASRGSGETQYF. The CDR3 coding sequence is TGTGCCAGCAGGGGTAGCGGGGAGACCCAGTACTTC.

The J gene is TRBJ1-6, the V gene TRBV7-3; perhaps TRBD1 as D (5 bases). Germline lookup yields CDR1 SGHTA and CDR2 FQGTGA. CDR3 size: 14 residues. V was clipped by 2 bases and J by 10 bases, with 12 bases between them. The chain's CDR3 is CASSLAGSGSPLHF. CDR3 in DNA: TGTGCCAGCAGCTTAGCAGGGTCGGGATCACCCCTCCACTTT.